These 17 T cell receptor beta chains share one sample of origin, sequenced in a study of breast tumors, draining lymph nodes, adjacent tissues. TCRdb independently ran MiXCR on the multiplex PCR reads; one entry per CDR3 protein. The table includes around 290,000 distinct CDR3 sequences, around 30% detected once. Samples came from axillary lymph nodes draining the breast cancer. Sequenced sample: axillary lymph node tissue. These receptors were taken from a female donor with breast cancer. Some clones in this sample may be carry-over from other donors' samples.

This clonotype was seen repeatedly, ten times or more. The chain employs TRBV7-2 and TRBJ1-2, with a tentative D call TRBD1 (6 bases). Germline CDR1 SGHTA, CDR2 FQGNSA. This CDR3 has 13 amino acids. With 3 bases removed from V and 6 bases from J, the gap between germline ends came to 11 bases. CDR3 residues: CASSLGGGNGYTF. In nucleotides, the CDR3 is TGTGCCAGCAGCTTGGGAGGGGGGAATGGCTACACCTTC.

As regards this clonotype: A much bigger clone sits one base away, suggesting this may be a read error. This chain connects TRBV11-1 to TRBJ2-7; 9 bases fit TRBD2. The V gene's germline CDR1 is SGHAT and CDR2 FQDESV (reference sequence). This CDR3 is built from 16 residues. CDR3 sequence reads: CASSLATSGLPYEQCF. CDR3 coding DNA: TGTGCCAGCAGCTTAGCAACTAGCGGGCTTCCCTACGAGCAGTGCTTC.

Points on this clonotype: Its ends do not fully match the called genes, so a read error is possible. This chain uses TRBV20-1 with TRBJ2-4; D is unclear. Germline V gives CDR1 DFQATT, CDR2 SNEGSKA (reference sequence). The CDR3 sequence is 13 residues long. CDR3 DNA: TGCGGTGCGTACAACTATTGGGCAAACATTCAGTACTTC. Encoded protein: CGAYNYWANIQYF.

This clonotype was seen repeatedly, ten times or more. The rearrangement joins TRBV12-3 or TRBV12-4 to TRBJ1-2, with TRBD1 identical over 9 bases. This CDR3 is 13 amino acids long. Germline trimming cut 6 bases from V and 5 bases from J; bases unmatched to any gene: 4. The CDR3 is CASRGTGKYGYTF. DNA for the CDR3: TGTGCCAGCAGGGGGACAGGGAAGTATGGCTACACCTTC.

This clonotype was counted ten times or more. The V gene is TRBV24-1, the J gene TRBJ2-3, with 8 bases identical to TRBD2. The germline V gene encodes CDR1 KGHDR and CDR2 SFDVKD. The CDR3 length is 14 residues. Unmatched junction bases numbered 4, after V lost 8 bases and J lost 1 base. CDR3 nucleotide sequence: TGTGCCACCAAGGACGGGGGGGGCACAGATACGCAGTATTTT. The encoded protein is CATKDGGGTDTQYF.

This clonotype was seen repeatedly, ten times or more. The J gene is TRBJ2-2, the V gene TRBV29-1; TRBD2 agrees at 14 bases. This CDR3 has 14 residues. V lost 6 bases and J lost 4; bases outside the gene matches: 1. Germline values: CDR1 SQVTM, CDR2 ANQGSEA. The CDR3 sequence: CSVGTSGSTGELFF. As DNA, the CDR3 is TGCAGCGTAGGGACTAGCGGGAGCACCGGGGAGCTGTTTTTT.

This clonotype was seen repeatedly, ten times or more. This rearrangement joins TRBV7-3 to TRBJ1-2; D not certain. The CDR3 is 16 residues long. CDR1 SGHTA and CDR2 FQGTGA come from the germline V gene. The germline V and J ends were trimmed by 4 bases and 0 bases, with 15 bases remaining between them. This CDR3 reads CASSSTRSSANYGYTF. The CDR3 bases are TGTGCCAGCAGCTCTACAAGGTCATCGGCTAACTATGGCTACACCTTC.

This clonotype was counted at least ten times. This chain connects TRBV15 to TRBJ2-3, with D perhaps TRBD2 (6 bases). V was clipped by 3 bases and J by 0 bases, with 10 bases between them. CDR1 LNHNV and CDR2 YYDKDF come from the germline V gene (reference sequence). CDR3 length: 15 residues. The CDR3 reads CATSSGSGSTDTQYF. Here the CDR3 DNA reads TGTGCCACCAGCAGCGGGAGCGGAAGCACAGATACGCAGTATTTT.

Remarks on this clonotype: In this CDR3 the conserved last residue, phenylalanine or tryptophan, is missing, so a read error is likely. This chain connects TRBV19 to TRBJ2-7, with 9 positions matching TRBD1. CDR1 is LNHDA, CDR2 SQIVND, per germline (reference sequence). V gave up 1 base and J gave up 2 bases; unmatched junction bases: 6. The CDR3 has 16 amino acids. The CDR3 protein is CASSIGAGTGTYEQYS. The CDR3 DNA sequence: TGTGCCAGTAGTATAGGGGCAGGGACAGGGACCTACGAGCAGTACTCC.

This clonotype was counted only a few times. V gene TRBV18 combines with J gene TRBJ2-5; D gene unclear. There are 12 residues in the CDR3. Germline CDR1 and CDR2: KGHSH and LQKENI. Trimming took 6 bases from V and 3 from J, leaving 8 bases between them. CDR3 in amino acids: CASSPVEETQYF. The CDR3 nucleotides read TGTGCCAGCTCCCCCGTGGAAGAGACCCAGTACTTC.

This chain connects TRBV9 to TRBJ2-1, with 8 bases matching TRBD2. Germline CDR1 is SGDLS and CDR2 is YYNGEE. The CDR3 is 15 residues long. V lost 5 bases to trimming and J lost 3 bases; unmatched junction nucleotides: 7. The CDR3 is CASRPTSGLYNEQFF. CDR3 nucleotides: TGTGCCAGCAGACCTACTAGCGGCCTCTACAATGAGCAGTTCTTC.

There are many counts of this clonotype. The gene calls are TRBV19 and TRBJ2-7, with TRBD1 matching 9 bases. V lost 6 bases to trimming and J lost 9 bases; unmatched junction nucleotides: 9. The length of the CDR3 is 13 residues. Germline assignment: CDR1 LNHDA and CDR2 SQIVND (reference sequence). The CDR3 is CASRGQGKRGQYF. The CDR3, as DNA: TGTGCCAGTAGGGGACAGGGAAAACGAGGGCAGTACTTC.

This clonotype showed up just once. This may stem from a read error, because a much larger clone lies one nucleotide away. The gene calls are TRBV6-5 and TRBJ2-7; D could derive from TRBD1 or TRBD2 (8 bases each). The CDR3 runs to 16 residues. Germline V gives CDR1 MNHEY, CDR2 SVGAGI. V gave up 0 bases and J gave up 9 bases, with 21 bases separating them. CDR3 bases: TGTGCCAGCAGTTACTCGTTCGGGAGGGGACAGGACGGGCAGTACTTC. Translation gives CASSYSFGRGQDGQYF.

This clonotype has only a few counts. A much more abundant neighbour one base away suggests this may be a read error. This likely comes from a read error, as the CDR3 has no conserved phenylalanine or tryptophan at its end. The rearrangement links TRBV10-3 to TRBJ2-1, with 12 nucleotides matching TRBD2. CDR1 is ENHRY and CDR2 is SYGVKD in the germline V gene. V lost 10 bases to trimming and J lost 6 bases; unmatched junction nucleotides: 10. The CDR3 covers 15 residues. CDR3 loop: CATERGLAGLNEQFL. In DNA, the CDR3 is TGTGCCACCGAGAGGGGACTAGCGGGTCTCAATGAGCAGTTCCTC.

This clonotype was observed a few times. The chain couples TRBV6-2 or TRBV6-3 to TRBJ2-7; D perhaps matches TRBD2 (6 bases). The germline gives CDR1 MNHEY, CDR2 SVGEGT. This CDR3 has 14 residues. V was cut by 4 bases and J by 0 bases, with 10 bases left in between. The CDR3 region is CASSWDGSSYEQYF. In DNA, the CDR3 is TGTGCCAGCAGTTGGGACGGGAGCTCCTACGAGCAGTACTTC.

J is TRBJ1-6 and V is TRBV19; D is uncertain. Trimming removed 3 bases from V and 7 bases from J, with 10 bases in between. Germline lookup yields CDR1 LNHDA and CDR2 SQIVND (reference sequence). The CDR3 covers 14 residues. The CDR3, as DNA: TGTGCCAGTAGTATCACCGTCTTAAATTCACCCCTCCACTTT. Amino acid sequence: CASSITVLNSPLHF.

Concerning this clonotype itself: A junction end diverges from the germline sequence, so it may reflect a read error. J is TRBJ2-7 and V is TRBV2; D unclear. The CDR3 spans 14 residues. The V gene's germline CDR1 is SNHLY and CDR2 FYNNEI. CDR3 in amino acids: CDSSQAVDLYEQYF. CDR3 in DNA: TGTGACAGCAGCCAGGCCGTGGATCTCTACGAGCAGTACTTC.